Detailed here is one T cell receptor (beta chain). This sample is part of a study of blood T cell repertoires in COVID-19. Study-wide background: Some COVID-19 samples were acute and others convalescent; all came from the United States, Italy and Spain. T cells, B-cell-depleted T cells, or PBMCs supplied cDNA or gDNA.

Trimming removed 3 bases from V and 3 bases from J, with 12 bases in between. The germline gives CDR1 KGHSH, CDR2 LQKENI. This CDR3 contains 14 residues. In the source study's methods: Reference gene primer amplification yielded estimated nucleated cell counts. Some clones are missing from TCRdb's copy, which holds only in-frame ones; the method was immunoSEQ multiplex PCR. That table gives V, J and clone size, and the DNA gave D and trimming. In the table there are over 95,000 clones, 75% to 85% of which are singletons. V gene TRBV18 combines with J gene TRBJ2-7; D uncertain. This clonotype was sampled from a human donor in a cohort sampled during active COVID-19. The sequenced sample was peripheral blood. The CDR3 reads CASSPTTLNYEQYF. The DNA of the CDR3 is TGTGCCAGCTCACCGACAACACTGAACTACGAGCAGTACTTC.